These T cell receptor beta chains were read from a single sample in a study of T cells in Graves' hyperthyroidism and ophthalmopathy. MiXCR, applied by TCRdb to the multiplex PCR reads, yields one record per CDR3 protein. Here the sample spans hundreds of thousands of distinct CDR3 sequences, around 20% being singletons. Material for sequencing was blood. The origin of the receptors is a woman aged 45-60 years with Graves' hyperthyroidism that later progressed to Graves' ophthalmopathy. The CDR3 runs from the conserved cysteine through the conserved F or W. A D gene is named only where the DNA matches it firmly. Clone size is not always given. Where it is, it says once, few, many or a class for expanded clones.

cdr3_length j_call v_call clone_size d_call cdr3_nt cdr3_aa
15 TRBJ1-3 TRBV6-1 few . TGTGCCAGCAGGCAGGGCCTGATGGCTGGAAACACCATATATTTT CASRQGLMAGNTIYF
13 TRBJ2-5 TRBV20-1 . . TGCAGTGCTAGAGACCACGCGCAAGAGACCCAGTACTTC CSARDHAQETQYF
15 TRBJ1-4 TRBV19 . . TGTACCAGTAGTAACCGGCCGGCAACTAATGAAAAACTGTTTTTT CTSSNRPATNEKLFF
12 TRBJ1-2 TRBV20-1 . . TGCAGTGCCGAAATTGGCACCTATGGCTACACCTTC CSAEIGTYGYTF
15 TRBJ2-3 TRBV10-1 many . TGCGCCAGCAGTGATTCAGGATGGCGGTCAAATACGCAGTATTTT CASSDSGWRSNTQYF
16 TRBJ1-3 TRBV9 . . TGTGCCAGCAGCACAGGACAGTTAGTATATGGAAACACCATATATTTT CASSTGQLVYGNTIYF
13 TRBJ1-2 TRBV4-2 . . TGTGCCAGCACCGATCGGGGGGCGCCTGGCTACACCTTC CASTDRGAPGYTF
15 TRBJ1-2 TRBV6-4 few . TGTGCCAGCAGTCGGGACGCGTCCCTTCTGAATGGCTACACCTTC CASSRDASLLNGYTF
13 TRBJ1-6 TRBV20-1 many TRBD1 TGCAGTGCTATGGGACAGGGAGACTCACCCCTCCACTTT CSAMGQGDSPLHF
14 TRBJ1-2 TRBV20-1 . . TGCAGTGCTGGAGAGAACCCAGGGATACATGGCTACACCTTC CSAGENPGIHGYTF
14 TRBJ1-1 TRBV5-6 few . TGTGCCAGCAGCTCCCACGTCGGATACACTGAAGCTTTCTTT CASSSHVGYTEAFF
17 TRBJ2-2 TRBV18 many TRBD1 TGTGCCAGCTCACCGTCTTCCACAGGGGGCGCGATCGGGGAGCTGTTTTTT CASSPSSTGGAIGELFF
15 TRBJ1-4 TRBV2 . . TGTGCCAGCAGTGAACTGGCAGGGGTTGGTGAAAAACTGTTTTTT CASSELAGVGEKLFF
16 TRBJ1-1 TRBV3-1 many TRBD1 TGTGCCAGCAGCCCCCTTTCGGGGACAGCACTCACTGAAGCTTTCTTT CASSPLSGTALTEAFF
15 TRBJ2-3 TRBV14 many . TGTGCCAGCAGCCAAGATAGCGGTAACACAGATACGCAGTATTTT CASSQDSGNTDTQYF
17 TRBJ2-5 TRBV19 few TRBD2 TGTGCCAGTAGTATTCGGGCTAGCGGGGGCTTGGGAGAGACCCAGTACTTC CASSIRASGGLGETQYF
15 TRBJ1-4 TRBV18 many TRBD1 TGTGCCAGCTCACCGGGGACAGGGAGTAATGAAAAACTGTTTTTT CASSPGTGSNEKLFF
17 TRBJ2-7 TRBV5-1 many TRBD1 TGCGCCAGCAGCTTGGTCCCGGGACAGGAGATTCACTACGAGCAGTACTTC CASSLVPGQEIHYEQYF
14 TRBJ1-1 TRBV2 many TRBD1 TGTGCCAGCAGTGTTGGTCAGGGGGGGACTGAAGCTTTCTTT CASSVGQGGTEAFF
14 TRBJ1-2 TRBV6-1 . . TGTGCCAGCAGTCAGGACAGCCTAAACTATGGCTACACCTTC CASSQDSLNYGYTF
15 TRBJ2-2 TRBV20-1 once . TGCAGTGCCCCACTCGGTGTGTCCGGCACCGGGGAGCTGTTTTTT CSAPLGVSGTGELFF
14 TRBJ1-5 TRBV4-1 few . TGCGCCAGCAGCCTCTCAGGGAACCATCAGCCCCAGCATTTT CASSLSGNHQPQHF
16 TRBJ2-1 TRBV6-5 . TRBD1 TGTGCCAGCAGTTACGAGGGGGGACAGGGTCCCAATGAGCAGTTCTTC CASSYEGGQGPNEQFF
13 TRBJ1-1 TRBV6-1 . . TGTGCCAGCTGCAGGGCCGGGAACACTGAAGCTTTCTTT CASCRAGNTEAFF
15 TRBJ1-1 TRBV5-8 many TRBD1 TGTGCCAGCAGCCCAGCTGGGACAGCGAACACTGAAGCTTTCTTT CASSPAGTANTEAFF
14 TRBJ1-5 TRBV18 . . TGTGCCAGCTCACCGGACAGTACAGGGCAGCCCCAGCATTTT CASSPDSTGQPQHF
15 TRBJ2-7 TRBV12-3/TRBV12-4 . TRBD1 TGTGCCAGCCGTCGCGATGACAGGGGAACCTACGAGCAGTACTTC CASRRDDRGTYEQYF
17 TRBJ1-6 TRBV11-1 few TRBD1 TGTGCCAGCAGCTTATTACCGGGACAGGGACGGAGTTCACCCCTCCACTTT CASSLLPGQGRSSPLHF
14 TRBJ2-7 TRBV4-2 few . TGTGCCAGCAGCCAGGATGTTGGAGCCTACGAGCAGTACTTC CASSQDVGAYEQYF
15 TRBJ2-6 TRBV3-1 many . TGTGCCAGCAGCCAGGACGCGACCGGGGCCAACGTCCTGACTTTC CASSQDATGANVLTF
17 TRBJ2-2 TRBV6-1 . TRBD2 TGTGCCAGCACCGCGAGGTCAGCGGGGGGGCCGAACGGGGAGCTGTTTTTT CASTARSAGGPNGELFF
16 TRBJ2-5 TRBV6-5 few . TGTGCCAGCAGTTACTTTTCCCTGAGTACCCAAGAGACCCAGTACTTC CASSYFSLSTQETQYF
13 TRBJ1-2 TRBV24-1 many . TGTGCCACCAGTGACAGAGCTAACTATGGCTACACCTTC CATSDRANYGYTF
17 TRBJ2-3 TRBV6-1 . TRBD1 TGTGCCAGCAGTGAAGGGTACCGGACAGGGGGTACAGATACGCAGTATTTT CASSEGYRTGGTDTQYF
13 TRBJ1-5 TRBV6-1 few TRBD1 TGTGCCAGCAGGGACAGGACAAATCAGCCCCAGCATTTT CASRDRTNQPQHF
12 TRBJ2-7 TRBV7-9 . TRBD2 TGTGCCAGTAGCGGGGGAACCTGCGAGCAGTACTTC CASSGGTCEQYF
14 TRBJ2-5 TRBV5-1 few TRBD2 TGCGCCAGCAGCTCCCCCCGGGAGGTGGAGACCCAGTACTTC CASSSPREVETQYF
16 TRBJ2-5 TRBV7-2 many TRBD2 TGTGCCAGCAGCTTTAGGAGGGACTACGCCCGAGAGACCCAGTACTTC CASSFRRDYARETQYF
13 TRBJ1-4 TRBV4-1 few . TGCGCCAGCAGCCCCCTCAATAATGAAAAACTGTTTTTT CASSPLNNEKLFF
15 TRBJ2-5 TRBV11-2 many . TGTGCCAGCAGCTCTCTCCACGGTGTACAAGAGACCCAGTACTTC CASSSLHGVQETQYF
17 TRBJ1-5 TRBV7-9 few . TGTGCCAGCAGCTTAAGTGAGACAGGCTGGGGCAATCAGCCCCAGCATTTT CASSLSETGWGNQPQHF
13 TRBJ1-3 TRBV18 few . TGTGCCAGCTCACCCTCGGCTGGGGACACCATATATTTT CASSPSAGDTIYF
15 TRBJ1-2 TRBV12-3/TRBV12-4 few TRBD1 TGTGCCAGCAGTCCCGGGGACAGCCTTAACTATGGCTACACCTTC CASSPGDSLNYGYTF
16 TRBJ2-1 TRBV5-1 many TRBD2 TGCGCCAGCAGCTTCCGACTAGCGGGAGGACTCAATGAGCAGTTCTTC CASSFRLAGGLNEQFF
17 TRBJ2-2 TRBV11-2 . TRBD1 TGTGCCAGCAGCGTAGGTGCCCCGGGACAGGGGGCAGGGGAGCTGTTTTTT CASSVGAPGQGAGELFF
15 TRBJ1-6 TRBV12-3/TRBV12-4 . . TGTGCCAGCAGTTTAGGGCAACTCTATAATTCACCCCTCCACTTT CASSLGQLYNSPLHF
14 TRBJ1-2 TRBV12-3/TRBV12-4 few . TGTGCCAGCAGCGTAGGGGCGTCCCGAGGAGGCTACACCTTC CASSVGASRGGYTF
15 TRBJ2-2 TRBV7-6 . . TGTGCCAGCAGCCCCTCTAGCGCGGGCACCGGGGAGCTGTTTTTT CASSPSSAGTGELFF
16 TRBJ1-1 TRBV4-1 . . TGCGCCAGCAGCCAAGCGATGAGGGGCATGAACACTGAAGCTTTCTTT CASSQAMRGMNTEAFF